These T cell receptor beta chains were read from a single sample in a study of CD8+CD57+ T cells in acquired aplastic anemia. MiXCR was run by TCRdb on the reads, yielding one entry per CDR3 protein. This sample has 250,000 to 350,000 distinct CDR3 sequences, with roughly half found just once. Input material: sorted CD4+, CD8+, or CD8+CD57+ T cells (not recorded which) from PBMCs. The source of these receptors is a human donor with severe aplastic anemia or a healthy control (not recorded which). The CDR3 runs from the conserved cysteine through the conserved F or W. Each record gives: V gene, CDR3 protein.

V gene: TRBV20-1; CDR3 protein: CSAPRETGANSPLHF
V gene: TRBV7-8; CDR3 protein: CASRGTGSYEQYF
V gene: TRBV7-2; CDR3 protein: CASRTGTAYGYTF
V gene: TRBV20-1; CDR3 protein: CSASKVISYEQYF
V gene: TRBV25-1; CDR3 protein: CASSVLGARDTIYF
V gene: TRBV7-2; CDR3 protein: CASSLGQGGGCTF
V gene: TRBV24-1; CDR3 protein: CATSGSGDLGNTIYF
V gene: TRBV7-3; CDR3 protein: CASSREYQETQYF
V gene: TRBV20-1; CDR3 protein: CSASKQVSGNTIYF
V gene: TRBV6-5; CDR3 protein: CASTKAGGEQHF
V gene: TRBV10-3; CDR3 protein: CAISETGAATDTQYF
V gene: TRBV20-1; CDR3 protein: CSAREQGNTEAFF
V gene: TRBV6-1; CDR3 protein: CASSEGSSYEQYF
V gene: TRBV18; CDR3 protein: CASSPPSGADTQYF
V gene: TRBV5-1; CDR3 protein: CASSPPRAGVDYGYTF
V gene: TRBV25-1; CDR3 protein: CASSERWGWGNYGYTF
V gene: TRBV4-2; CDR3 protein: CASSPPRQGGNYGYTF
V gene: TRBV28; CDR3 protein: CASSSVTGKKYNEQFF
V gene: TRBV19; CDR3 protein: CASSRGDEQFF
V gene: TRBV4-2; CDR3 protein: CASSQDQTGRADTEAFF